This TCR beta chain was retrieved from a study of identifying expanded T cells in peripheral blood. Sequencing used immunoSEQ multiplex PCR; TCRdb keeps in-frame clones, though not all of them. The table records more than 90,000 clones, 87% of them present only once. V was clipped by 1 base and J by 8 bases; unmatched bases: 9. Germline V gene lookup returns CDR1 SGHVS and CDR2 FQNEAQ. The CDR3 has 15 residues. Collection occurred without any documented infections or immune events in donors. Material for sequencing was blood. The J gene is TRBJ1-2, the V gene TRBV7-8; 8 bases are shared with TRBD1. The sequence was collected from a person aged 18 to 75 in good health. This chain's CDR3 is CASSLGETGAQGYTF. DNA of the CDR3: TGTGCCAGCAGCTTAGGAGAGACAGGGGCTCAAGGCTACACCTTC.